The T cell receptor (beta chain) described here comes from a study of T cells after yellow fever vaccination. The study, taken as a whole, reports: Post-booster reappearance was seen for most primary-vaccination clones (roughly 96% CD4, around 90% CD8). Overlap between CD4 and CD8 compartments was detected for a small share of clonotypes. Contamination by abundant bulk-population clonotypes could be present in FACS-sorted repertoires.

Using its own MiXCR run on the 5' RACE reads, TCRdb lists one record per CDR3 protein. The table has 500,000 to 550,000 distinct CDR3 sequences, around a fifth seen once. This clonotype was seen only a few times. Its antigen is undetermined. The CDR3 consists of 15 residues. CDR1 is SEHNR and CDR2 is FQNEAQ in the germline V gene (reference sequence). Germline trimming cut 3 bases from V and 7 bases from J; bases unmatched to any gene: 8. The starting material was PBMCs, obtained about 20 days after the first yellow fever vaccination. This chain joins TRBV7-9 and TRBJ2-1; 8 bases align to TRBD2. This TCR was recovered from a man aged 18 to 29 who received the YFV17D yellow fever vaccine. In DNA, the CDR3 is TGTGCCAGCAGCTTTCTAGCGGGTCGGCTGAATGAGCAGTTCTTC. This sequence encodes CASSFLAGRLNEQFF.